The clone carrying this T cell receptor beta chain was detected many times. The sample belongs to a study of molecular identifiers for immune sequencing clone quantification. Looked up from germline, CDR1 is PRHDT and CDR2 is FYEKMQ (reference sequence). The CDR3 sequence is 15 residues long. The trim removed 4 bases at V and 0 bases at J, leaving 5 bases unmatched. Via MiXCR, TCRdb re-called the PCR reads, giving one row per CDR3 protein. The table has approximately 320,000 distinct CDR3 sequences, 24% seen once. Sequencing was performed on naive CD8+ T cells from blood, with Jurkat cell RNA spiked in. The subset denotes: FACS-sorted CD8+CD4-CCR7+CD45RA+ naive T cells. The rearrangement joins TRBV13 to TRBJ2-7; 8 positions agree with TRBD2. The receptor was derived from a human donor in good health. Some libraries in this study had Jurkat cell RNA spiked in. CDR3 protein: CASSWSGGLSYEQYF. The CDR3 DNA reads TGTGCCAGCAGCTGGAGCGGGGGCCTCTCCTACGAGCAGTACTTC.